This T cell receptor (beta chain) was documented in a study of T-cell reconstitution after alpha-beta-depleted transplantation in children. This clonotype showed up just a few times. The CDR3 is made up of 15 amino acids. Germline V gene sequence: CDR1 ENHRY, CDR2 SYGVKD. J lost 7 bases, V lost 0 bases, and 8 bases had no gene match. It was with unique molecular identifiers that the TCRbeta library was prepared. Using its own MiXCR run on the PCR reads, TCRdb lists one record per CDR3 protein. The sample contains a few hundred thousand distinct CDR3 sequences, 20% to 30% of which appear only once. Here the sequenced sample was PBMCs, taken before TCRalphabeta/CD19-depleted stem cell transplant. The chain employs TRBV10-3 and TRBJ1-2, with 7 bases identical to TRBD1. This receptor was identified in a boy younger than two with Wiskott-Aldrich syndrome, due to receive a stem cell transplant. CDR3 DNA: TGTGCCATCAGTGAGTCCACAGGGGTGTCGGGTGGCTACACCTTC. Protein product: CAISESTGVSGGYTF.